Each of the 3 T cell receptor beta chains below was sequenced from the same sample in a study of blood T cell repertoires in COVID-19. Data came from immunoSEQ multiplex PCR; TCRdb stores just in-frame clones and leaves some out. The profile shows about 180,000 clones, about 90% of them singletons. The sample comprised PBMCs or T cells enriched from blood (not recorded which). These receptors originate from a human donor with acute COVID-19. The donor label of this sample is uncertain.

The CDR3 region has the DNA TGTGCCAGTAGCCTATGGGACTGGGACAATGAGCAGTTCTTC. Its translation is CASSLWDWDNEQFF. The chain is built from TRBV19 and TRBJ2-1, with D possibly being TRBD2 (6 bases). V dropped 6 bases and J dropped 5 bases, with 14 bases sitting between them. This CDR3 has 14 amino acids. The V gene's germline CDR1 is LNHDA and CDR2 SQIVND (reference sequence).

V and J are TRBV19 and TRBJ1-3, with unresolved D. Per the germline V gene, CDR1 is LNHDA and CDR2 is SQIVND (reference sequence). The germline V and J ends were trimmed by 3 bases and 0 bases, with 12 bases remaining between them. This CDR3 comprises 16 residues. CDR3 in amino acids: CASSMADSLSGNTIYF. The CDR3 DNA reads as TGTGCCAGTAGTATGGCGGACTCTCTCTCTGGAAACACCATATATTTT.

The chain's CDR3 is CASSVKDGSFGETQYF. CDR3 bases: TGTGCCAGCAGCGTAAAGGACGGGAGTTTTGGGGAGACCCAGTACTTC. The chain combines TRBV9 with TRBJ2-5; tentatively, D is TRBD2 (6 bases). Trimming shortened V by 1 base and J by 5 bases, and 18 bases separated the two germline ends. The CDR3 runs 16 residues. CDR1 is SGDLS and CDR2 is YYNGEE in the germline V gene.